These T cell receptor beta chains were read from a single sample in a study of blood T cell repertoires in COVID-19. Some clones are missing from TCRdb's copy, which holds only in-frame ones; the method was immunoSEQ multiplex PCR. This table has approximately 170,000 clones, 70% to 85% appearing once. Sample: peripheral blood. These receptors originate from a woman in her 50s with acute or convalescent COVID-19. Each CDR3 is given with its conserved first and last residue. Clone sizes are given selectively: once, few, many, or a class where the clone is expanded.

>15|TRBJ2-1|TRBV5-1|once
CASSSGGLAGSEQFF
>14|TRBJ1-1|TRBV2|-
CASNPGAANTEAFF
>12|TRBJ2-1|TRBV5-1|-
CASSSTGNEQFF
>15|TRBJ1-2|TRBV6-5|-
CASRVTGGADYGYTF
>11|TRBJ2-3|TRBV12-3/TRBV12-4|-
CASSSQVTQYF
>16|TRBJ1-5|TRBV19|-
CASSILRAQGNQPQHF
>14|TRBJ1-6|TRBV6-5|-
CASGRELKDSPLHF
>15|TRBJ2-3|TRBV18|-
CASSSQPAVADTQYF
>14|TRBJ2-1|TRBV28|-
CASVDRGHYNEQFF
>15|TRBJ1-2|TRBV2|-
CASREDRGLPYGYTF
>14|TRBJ1-2|TRBV28|-
CASRLTGANYGYTF
>15|TRBJ1-6|TRBV12-5|-
CASLYGTGRNSPLHF
>14|TRBJ1-2|TRBV14|-
CASSHRDTSYGYTF
>15|TRBJ1-4|TRBV27|-
CASSSNRATNEKLFF
>14|TRBJ1-1|TRBV6-6|-
CASSFTGVNTEAFF
>15|TRBJ2-3|TRBV5-1|-
CASTTQRGAKDTQYF